The 20 T cell receptor beta chains below come from one sample, sequenced in a study of cytomegalovirus exposure and HLA in healthy donors. This PCR relied on a set of 60 Vbeta primers and 13 Jbeta primers. Libraries were prepared by immunoSEQ multiplex PCR; TCRdb keeps only in-frame clonotypes and omits some of them. The sample contains about 180,000 clones, around 84% of which appear only once. Source material: PBMCs. Receptors originate from a girl aged 2-10 years in good health and CMV-seropositive.

The chain combines TRBV5-1 with TRBJ2-7; 7 bases are a match to TRBD2. J gave up 0 bases and V 0 bases, and 9 bases lay outside the gene matches. The CDR3 spans 17 residues. Germline V lookup: CDR1 SGHRS, CDR2 YFSETQ. The DNA of the CDR3 is TGCGCCAGCAGCTTGGGCCTTACGGGAGGCCTCTCCTACGAGCAGTACTTC. Residues: CASSLGLTGGLSYEQYF.

This chain connects TRBV19 to TRBJ1-2; D perhaps matches TRBD1 (6 bases). V was trimmed by 4 bases and J by 0 bases, leaving 21 bases between them. The CDR3 is made up of 18 amino acids. Germline V gene sequence: CDR1 LNHDA, CDR2 SQIVND (reference sequence). The CDR3 region has the DNA TGTGCCAGTAGTACCGTCCGTAAATCCCAGGGGTCTAACTATGGCTACACCTTC. It codes for CASSTVRKSQGSNYGYTF.

This clone came up a few times. The genes are TRBV27 and TRBJ2-2, with D tentatively TRBD2 (6 bases). The CDR3 contains 13 residues. The germline V gene has CDR1 MNHEY and CDR2 SMNVEV (reference sequence). Trimming pared 8 bases from V and 7 bases from J, leaving 14 bases between. CDR3 loop: CASRERQLGELFF. In DNA, the CDR3 is TGTGCCAGCCGGGAGAGACAGCTCGGGGAGCTGTTTTTT.

The chain carries TRBV5-1 and TRBJ1-3; 7 bases map to TRBD1. Germline assignment: CDR1 SGHRS and CDR2 YFSETQ. The trim removed 4 bases at V and 2 bases at J, leaving 3 bases unmatched. The CDR3 spans 14 residues. The CDR3: CASSATGAGNTIYF. The CDR3 DNA sequence: TGCGCCAGCAGCGCTACAGGGGCTGGAAACACCATATATTTT.

Only a few counts were recorded for this clone. This chain connects TRBV6-1 to TRBJ1-4; D might be TRBD1 (5 bases). CDR1 MNHNS and CDR2 SASEGT come from the germline V gene. The CDR3 is 18 residues long. With 1 base removed from V and 8 bases from J, the gap between germline ends came to 23 bases. The CDR3 here is CASSEDWAGGKFGEKLFF. CDR3 DNA: TGTGCCAGCAGTGAAGACTGGGCCGGGGGGAAGTTTGGAGAAAAACTGTTTTTT.

The chain couples TRBV9 to TRBJ2-1, with TRBD2 matching 9 bases. Germline CDR1 is SGDLS and CDR2 is YYNGEE. This CDR3 is 16 amino acids long. V shed 0 bases and J 10 bases; nucleotides not matched to a gene: 11. In nucleotides, the CDR3 is TGTGCCAGCAGCGTAGGGGTAGCGGGGGCCCACAGAGAGCAGTTCTTC. Residues: CASSVGVAGAHREQFF.

The chain uses TRBV2 and TRBJ2-7, with 8 bases that match TRBD2. The ends lost 11 bases at V and 3 bases at J; junction bases unmatched: 6. CDR1 is SNHLY, CDR2 FYNNEI, per germline. The CDR3 covers 12 residues. The CDR3 sequence: CASRGGIYEQYF. Here the CDR3 DNA reads TGTGCCTCCCGGGGGGGTATCTACGAGCAGTACTTC.

The gene calls are TRBV9 and TRBJ2-1; 10 positions agree with TRBD2. V dropped 0 bases and J dropped 4; count of bases not matched to a gene: 4. The CDR3 sequence is 16 residues long. Germline CDR1 SGDLS, CDR2 YYNGEE. The CDR3 DNA follows: TGTGCCAGCAGCGTAGTTGGACTAGCGGAATACAATGAGCAGTTCTTC. As protein: CASSVVGLAEYNEQFF.

The chain uses TRBV6-1 and TRBJ2-7; 10 nucleotides match TRBD2. The junction had 6 bases not matched to a gene; V was cut back by 4 bases and J by 3 bases. This CDR3 spans 15 amino acids. Germline-derived CDR1 and CDR2 are MNHNS and SASEGT. This CDR3 is CASSGGLAEIYEQYF. The DNA for the CDR3 is TGTGCCAGCAGTGGAGGACTAGCGGAGATCTACGAGCAGTACTTC.

The chain combines TRBV5-1 with TRBJ1-1; D not resolved. The CDR3 has 18 residues. The germline V and J ends were trimmed by 5 bases and 4 bases, with 27 bases remaining between them. CDR1 is SGHRS and CDR2 is YFSETQ in the germline V gene. CDR3 in amino acids: CASSFGRDNTASGTEAFF. In DNA form, the CDR3 reads TGCGCCAGCAGTTTTGGCCGAGATAATACCGCCTCAGGCACTGAAGCTTTCTTT.

The chain links TRBV5-4 to TRBJ2-2; tentatively, D is TRBD1 (5 bases). Per germline, CDR1 SGHNT and CDR2 YYREEE (reference sequence). Trimming cost V 0 bases and J 2 bases, with 8 bases left between them. This CDR3 region has 15 residues. The CDR3 nucleotides are TGTGCCAGCAGCTTGGGGCAGGGTAACACCGGGGAGCTGTTTTTT. It yields the protein CASSLGQGNTGELFF.

V is TRBV6-1 and J is TRBJ1-5; TRBD1 matches at 8 bases. Per germline, CDR1 MNHNS and CDR2 SASEGT. Trimming removed 9 bases from V and 3 bases from J; junction bases left unmatched: 10. This CDR3 region has 15 residues. This chain's CDR3 is CASIRDRPFNQPQHF. CDR3 bases: TGTGCCAGTATTCGGGACAGGCCTTTCAATCAGCCCCAGCATTTT.

V is TRBV28 and J is TRBJ2-1, with 14 nucleotides matching TRBD2. V was clipped by 1 base and J by 8 bases; unmatched bases: 4. The CDR3 has 16 residues. Germline values: CDR1 MDHEN, CDR2 SYDVKM. The CDR3 reads CASSLSGTSGSYEQFF. CDR3 in DNA: TGTGCCAGCAGTTTATCAGGGACTAGCGGGAGCTATGAGCAGTTCTTC.

The V gene is TRBV11-2, the J gene TRBJ2-7; the D is unclear. The CDR3 has 15 amino acids. V lost 6 bases to trimming and J lost 0 bases, with 15 bases between them. Germline lookup yields CDR1 SGHAT and CDR2 FQNNGV. CDR3 nucleotide sequence: TGTGCCAGCAGGTCCCCTGGCAGGCTCTCCTACGAGCAGTACTTC. This translates into CASRSPGRLSYEQYF.

This clone was detected a few times. The rearrangement links TRBV28 to TRBJ1-1; TRBD1 matches 7 bases. Germline CDR1 and CDR2: MDHEN and SYDVKM. CDR3 length: 14 amino acids. The V and J ends lost 6 bases and 2 bases, in that order; junction bases with no gene match: 6. CDR3 sequence reads: CASRTGFVNTEAFF. Here the CDR3 DNA reads TGTGCCAGCAGGACAGGGTTTGTCAACACTGAAGCTTTCTTT.

V gene TRBV15 combines with J gene TRBJ2-7; D is uncertain. The CDR3 runs to 13 residues. CDR1 and CDR2 (germline): LNHNV, YYDKDF (reference sequence). V shed 4 bases and J shed 2 bases, with 9 bases lying between them. CDR3 DNA: TGTGCCACCAGCATAGGCGCGGCCTACGAGCAGTACTTC. It specifies CATSIGAAYEQYF.

The chain couples TRBV7-3 to TRBJ2-7; 8 positions agree with TRBD2. V gave up 5 bases and J gave up 6 bases; unmatched junction bases: 9. The CDR3 extends over 14 amino acids. CDR1 is SGHTA and CDR2 is FQGTGA in the germline V gene. The CDR3 sequence is CASSPQRGGGEQYF. CDR3 DNA sequence: TGTGCCAGCAGCCCCCAACGGGGGGGCGGCGAGCAGTACTTC.

The chain links TRBV11-3 to TRBJ2-3; 8 bases agree with TRBD2. V lost 2 bases to trimming and J lost 5 bases; unmatched junction nucleotides: 6. CDR3 length equals 15 residues. Germline V gene data show CDR1 as SGHNT and CDR2 as YENEEA. CDR3 loop: CASSLSNGRVDTQYF. In DNA form, the CDR3 reads TGTGCCAGCAGCTTATCCAACGGGAGGGTAGATACGCAGTATTTT.

V gene TRBV7-6 combines with J gene TRBJ1-2; 7 nucleotides line up with TRBD1. Germline V CDR1 and CDR2: SGHVS, FNYEAQ. The CDR3 spans 15 residues. V was clipped by 5 bases and J by 4 bases; unmatched bases: 10. DNA for the CDR3: TGTGCCAGCAGCCTAGGGGGACAGCACCCCTATGGCTACACCTTC. This translates into CASSLGGQHPYGYTF.

The chain joins TRBV6-1 to TRBJ2-7; 8 bases line up with TRBD1. Germline-derived CDR1 and CDR2 are MNHNS and SASEGT. This CDR3 has 13 residues. V dropped 6 bases and J dropped 5; count of bases not matched to a gene: 6. CDR3: CASSWDRLDEQYF. The CDR3 bases are TGTGCCAGCAGCTGGGACAGGTTGGACGAGCAGTACTTC.